This T cell receptor beta chain was recorded in a study of molecular identifiers for immune sequencing clone quantification. Findings and limits, study-wide: Clones carrying above 20 RNA copies accounted for over 99% of effector molecules, under 1% in naive cells. Identical TCR molecules sharing a barcode could underestimate highly expanded clone sizes.

Naive CD8 T cells were FACS-sorted by CD8+CD4-CCR7+CD45RA+ markers. One entry per CDR3 protein, called by TCRdb with MiXCR from the PCR reads. The data contain some 590,000 distinct CDR3 sequences, about 25% of them seen just once; the ten biggest clones take up about 0.81%. Germline V gene sequence: CDR1 GTSNPN, CDR2 SVGIG (reference sequence). V lost 4 bases to trimming and J lost 0 bases, with 7 bases between them. This CDR3 has 13 residues. In this sample, this clonotype turned up a few times. Its antigen is not identified. The specimen sequenced was naive CD8+ T cells from blood, with Jurkat cell RNA spiked in. Specified subset: FACS-sorted CD8+CD4-CCR7+CD45RA+ naive T cells. The chain employs TRBV30 and TRBJ2-1; D gene uncertain. The sequence was collected from a human donor in good health. Some libraries in this study had Jurkat cell RNA spiked in. CDR3 amino acids: CAWNIGSYNEQFF. The CDR3 DNA reads TGTGCCTGGAACATAGGCTCCTACAATGAGCAGTTCTTC.